This TCR beta chain derives from a study of regulatory T cells in long-lasting Graves disease. This clonotype was recorded a few times. Regarding time point: newly diagnosed GD, antithyroid drugs for less than 3 months. Construction of the TCR library relied on RNA isolated from PBMCs. V dropped 5 bases and J dropped 1 base, with 8 bases sitting between them. The CDR3 sequence is 13 residues long. Germline V gene sequence: CDR1 KGHSH, CDR2 LQKENI. In building TCR beta libraries, iRepertoire HTBI primers were used together with Arm-PCR of CDR3 regions. TCRdb re-analysed the multiplex PCR reads in MiXCR, keeping a single row per CDR3 protein. Among about 470,000 distinct CDR3 sequences listed, 14% to 15% were seen once. Separately, the same data were catalogued under a study of T cells in Graves' hyperthyroidism and ophthalmopathy.

This clonotype was obtained from a young woman with Graves disease. V usage is TRBV18 and J usage is TRBJ1-1; D is uncertain. The source was peripheral blood mononuclear cells (PBMCs), collected at new diagnosis, from a patient treated with antithyroid drugs. This CDR3 is CASSMGPNTEAFF. The CDR3 nucleotides read TGTGCCAGCTCAATGGGTCCGAACACTGAAGCTTTCTTT.